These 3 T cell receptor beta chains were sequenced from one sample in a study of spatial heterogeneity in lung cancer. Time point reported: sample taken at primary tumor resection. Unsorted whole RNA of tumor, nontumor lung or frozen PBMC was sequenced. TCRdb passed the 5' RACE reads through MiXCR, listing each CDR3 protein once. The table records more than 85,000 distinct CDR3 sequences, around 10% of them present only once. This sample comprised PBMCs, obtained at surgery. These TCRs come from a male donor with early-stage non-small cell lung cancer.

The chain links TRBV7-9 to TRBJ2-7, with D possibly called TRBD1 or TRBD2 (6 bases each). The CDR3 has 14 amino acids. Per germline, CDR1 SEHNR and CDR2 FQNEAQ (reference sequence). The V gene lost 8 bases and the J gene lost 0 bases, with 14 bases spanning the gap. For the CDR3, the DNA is TGTGCCAGCCGGGAGACAGGCAGCTCCTACGAGCAGTACTTC. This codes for CASRETGSSYEQYF.

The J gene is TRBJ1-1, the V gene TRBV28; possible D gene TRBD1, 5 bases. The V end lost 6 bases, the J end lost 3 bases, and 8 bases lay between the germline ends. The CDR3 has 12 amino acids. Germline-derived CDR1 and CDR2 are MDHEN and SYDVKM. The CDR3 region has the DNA TGTGCCAGCAGCACAGGCCACACTGAAGCTTTCTTT. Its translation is CASSTGHTEAFF.

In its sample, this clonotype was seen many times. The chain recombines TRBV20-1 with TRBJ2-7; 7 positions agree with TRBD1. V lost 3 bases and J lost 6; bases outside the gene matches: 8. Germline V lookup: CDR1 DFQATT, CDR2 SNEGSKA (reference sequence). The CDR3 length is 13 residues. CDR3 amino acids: CSARRQGYGEQYF. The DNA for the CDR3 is TGCAGTGCTAGGCGACAGGGTTACGGCGAGCAGTACTTC.